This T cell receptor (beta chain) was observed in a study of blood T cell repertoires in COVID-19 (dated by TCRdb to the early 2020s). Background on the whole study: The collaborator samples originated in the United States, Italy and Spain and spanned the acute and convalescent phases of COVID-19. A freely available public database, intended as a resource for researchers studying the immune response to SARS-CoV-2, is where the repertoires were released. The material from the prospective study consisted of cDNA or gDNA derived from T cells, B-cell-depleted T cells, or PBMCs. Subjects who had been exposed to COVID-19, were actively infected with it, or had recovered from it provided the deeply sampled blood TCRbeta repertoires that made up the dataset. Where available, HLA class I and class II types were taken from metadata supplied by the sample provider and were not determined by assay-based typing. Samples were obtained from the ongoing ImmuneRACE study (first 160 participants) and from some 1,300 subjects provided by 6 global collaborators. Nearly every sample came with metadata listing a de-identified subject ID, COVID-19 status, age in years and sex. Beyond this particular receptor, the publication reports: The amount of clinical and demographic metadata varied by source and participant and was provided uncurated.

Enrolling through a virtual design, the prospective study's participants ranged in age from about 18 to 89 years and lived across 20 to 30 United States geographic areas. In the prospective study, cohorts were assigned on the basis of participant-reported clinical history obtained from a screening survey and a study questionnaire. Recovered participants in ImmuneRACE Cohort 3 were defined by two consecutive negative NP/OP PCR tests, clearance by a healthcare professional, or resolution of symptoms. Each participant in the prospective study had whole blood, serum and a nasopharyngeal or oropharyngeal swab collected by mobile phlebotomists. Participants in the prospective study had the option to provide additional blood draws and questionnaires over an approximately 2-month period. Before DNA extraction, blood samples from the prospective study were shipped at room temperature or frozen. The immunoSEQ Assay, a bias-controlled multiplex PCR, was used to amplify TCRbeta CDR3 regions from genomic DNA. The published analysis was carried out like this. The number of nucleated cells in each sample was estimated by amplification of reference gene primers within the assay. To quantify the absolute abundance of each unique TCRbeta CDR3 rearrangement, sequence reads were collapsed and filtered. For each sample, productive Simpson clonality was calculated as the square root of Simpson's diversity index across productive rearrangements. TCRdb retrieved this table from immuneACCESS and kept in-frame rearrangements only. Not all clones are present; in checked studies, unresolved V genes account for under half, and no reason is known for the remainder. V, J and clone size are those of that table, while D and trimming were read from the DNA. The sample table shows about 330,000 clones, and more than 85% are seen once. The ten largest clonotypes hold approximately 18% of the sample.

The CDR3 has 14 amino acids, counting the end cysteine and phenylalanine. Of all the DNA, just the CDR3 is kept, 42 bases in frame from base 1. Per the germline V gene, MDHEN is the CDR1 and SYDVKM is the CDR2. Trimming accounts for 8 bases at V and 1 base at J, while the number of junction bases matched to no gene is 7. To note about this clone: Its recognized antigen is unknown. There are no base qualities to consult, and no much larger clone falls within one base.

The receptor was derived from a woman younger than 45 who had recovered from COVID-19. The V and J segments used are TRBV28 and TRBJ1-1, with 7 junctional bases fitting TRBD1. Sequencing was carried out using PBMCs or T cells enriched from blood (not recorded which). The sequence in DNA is TGTGCCAGCCGCCAGGGACAGCCGAACACTGAAGCTTTCTTT. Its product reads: CASRQGQPNTEAFF.